The 12 T cell receptor beta chains below come from one sample, sequenced in a study of blood T cell repertoires in COVID-19 (dated by TCRdb to the early 2020s). The library was made by the immunoSEQ multiplex PCR assay. TCRdb limited this immuneACCESS table to in-frame rearrangements with V and J called. A share of clones is missing; checked studies link under half to unresolved V genes, and the rest is unexplained. The sample records roughly 280,000 clones, 75% to 90% of which are singletons. The ten largest account for roughly 11% of the sample. Sequenced: peripheral blood. The receptor source for this set is a woman in her seventies with acute or convalescent COVID-19.

The V and J genes are TRBV5-4 and TRBJ2-5; TRBD1 might be the D (6 bases). Trimming stripped 4 bases from V and 3 bases from J, with 13 bases between. CDR3 length: 14 residues. Germline values: CDR1 SGHNT, CDR2 YYREEE (reference sequence). The CDR3 coding sequence is TGTGCCAGCAGCCGTGGGACATCCAAAGAGACCCAGTACTTC. Amino acids: CASSRGTSKETQYF.

The chain has TRBV28 and TRBJ1-1, with a tentative D call TRBD1 (5 bases). The germline V and J ends were trimmed by 6 bases and 0 bases, with 20 bases remaining between them. Looked up from germline, CDR1 is MDHEN and CDR2 is SYDVKM. This CDR3 is built from 17 residues. The CDR3 DNA reads as TGTGCCAGCAGGCTCCAGGGAGGTGGTCTTTTGAACACTGAAGCTTTCTTT. Amino acid sequence: CASRLQGGGLLNTEAFF.

The CDR3: CASSLAGGVDTQYF. Here the CDR3 DNA reads TGCGCCAGCAGCTTGGCGGGGGGCGTGGATACGCAGTATTTT. The rearrangement links TRBV5-1 to TRBJ2-3, with D possibly TRBD2 on 7 matching bases. Between the trimmed V and J ends, which lost 0 bases and 6 bases, there was a span of 11 bases. Germline V gene sequence: CDR1 SGHRS, CDR2 YFSETQ. The CDR3 loop spans 14 amino acids.

The chain links TRBV30 to TRBJ1-5; D possibly corresponds to TRBD1 (5 bases). The V end lost 5 bases, the J end lost 1 base, and 9 bases lay between the germline ends. Germline lookup yields CDR1 GTSNPN and CDR2 SVGIG (reference sequence). This CDR3 comprises 13 residues. The CDR3 protein is CAWAGLSNQPQHF. In DNA form, the CDR3 reads TGTGCCTGGGCAGGGCTGAGCAATCAGCCCCAGCATTTT.

The gene calls are TRBV28 and TRBJ1-2; the match to TRBD1 covers 10 bases. This CDR3 has 16 amino acids. V shed 6 bases and J 3 bases; nucleotides not matched to a gene: 10. Germline assignment: CDR1 MDHEN and CDR2 SYDVKM. Here the CDR3 DNA reads TGTGCCAGCAGCTCAGGACAGGGGGTTGGAGACTATGGCTACACCTTC. Translated, it gives CASSSGQGVGDYGYTF.

This clone was observed a few times. The CDR3 is CASSRQTTHNEQFF. The CDR3 coding sequence is TGTGCCAGCAGCCGGCAGACAACTCACAATGAGCAGTTCTTC. V usage is TRBV5-4 and J usage is TRBJ2-1; D ambiguous. CDR3 length: 14 residues. V shed 4 bases and J shed 5 bases, with 13 bases lying between them. Germline CDR1 and CDR2: SGHNT and YYREEE (reference sequence).

The chain combines TRBV12-3 or TRBV12-4 with TRBJ2-5; no definite D call. The CDR3 is 12 residues long. Trimming stripped 3 bases from V and 2 bases from J, with 4 bases between. CDR3 bases: TGTGCCAGCAGTTTGTTACAAGAGACCCAGTACTTC. This sequence encodes CASSLLQETQYF.

This clone showed up just once. The chain's CDR3 is CASSLQGAPNEQFF. CDR3 in DNA: TGTGCCAGCAGCTTGCAGGGGGCGCCGAATGAGCAGTTCTTC. The chain recombines TRBV11-2 with TRBJ2-1; 8 nucleotides align to TRBD1. Germline V lookup: CDR1 SGHAT, CDR2 FQNNGV. V gave up 3 bases and J gave up 7 bases; unmatched junction bases: 5. The CDR3 runs 14 residues.

This chain connects TRBV5-1 to TRBJ1-1; TRBD1 matches 7 bases. Per germline, CDR1 SGHRS and CDR2 YFSETQ. V was pared by 4 bases and J by 4 bases, with 7 bases of the junction left unmatched. This CDR3 has 14 residues. The CDR3 region is CASSPGHRGTEAFF. Written as DNA, the CDR3 is TGCGCCAGCAGCCCGGGCCACAGGGGCACTGAAGCTTTCTTT.

The chain recombines TRBV5-4 with TRBJ1-4; D is unclear. Germline V lookup: CDR1 SGHNT, CDR2 YYREEE (reference sequence). V shed 0 bases and J shed 7 bases, with 13 bases lying between them. The CDR3 loop spans 15 amino acids. CDR3 bases: TGTGCCAGCAGCTTGGCTACCACTCGTGGTGAAAAACTGTTTTTT. This translates into CASSLATTRGEKLFF.

CDR3 DNA: TGTGCCAGCAGTTACTCAGGAGCACCCCGCCTCCAGTACTTC. It encodes CASSYSGAPRLQYF. The chain has TRBV6-5 and TRBJ2-7; D is unclear. The CDR3 has 14 amino acids. V was clipped by 0 bases and J by 10 bases, with 16 bases between them. CDR1 MNHEY and CDR2 SVGAGI come from the germline V gene.

This rearrangement joins TRBV19 to TRBJ1-6; 8 positions agree with TRBD1. The CDR3 runs 13 residues. CDR1 is LNHDA and CDR2 is SQIVND in the germline V gene (reference sequence). The ends lost 8 bases at V and 9 bases at J; junction bases unmatched: 6. The CDR3 spells CASQGAGRSPLHF. CDR3 DNA: TGTGCCAGTCAGGGGGCAGGGCGTTCACCCCTCCACTTT.